The clone carrying this TCR beta chain was recorded at least ten times. The antigen remains undetermined. Newly diagnosed hyperthyroidism patients aged 18 to 65 years had disease lasting under 2 months. The data stem from a study of T cells in Graves' hyperthyroidism and ophthalmopathy. Study-wide results and caveats: In the blood, most expanded thyroid clonotypes above 0.001 appeared as well.

TCR beta CDR3 region amplification was performed from RNA transcripts. First-round RT-PCR with HTBI primers amplified the TCR CDR3 region. TCRdb recomputed calls from the multiplex PCR reads with MiXCR, one row per CDR3 protein. The repertoire holds 500,000 to 650,000 distinct CDR3 sequences, with 12% to 15% as singletons. The source of this sequence is a woman aged 40 to 55 with Graves' hyperthyroidism. The sequencing input was blood.

CDR3 sequence: CASSPPRLAGISTVYF. CDR3 in DNA: TGTGCCAGCAGTCCACCCCGACTAGCGGGAATAAGTACGGTGTACTTC. The chain links TRBV28 to TRBJ2-5; 11 nucleotides align to TRBD2. Losses at the gene ends were 5 bases for V and 13 bases for J; bases not matched to a gene: 18. This CDR3 region has 16 residues. From germline, CDR1 is MDHEN and CDR2 SYDVKM.